The rows below give T cell receptor beta chains drawn from one sample of a study of cytomegalovirus exposure and HLA in healthy donors. Profiling relied on immunoSEQ multiplex PCR, and the TCRdb table lists in-frame clones only, not all of them. The repertoire consists of 90,000 or so clones, with around 85% occurring once and the leading ten covering 20% to 25%. The source material was PBMCs. The receptors derive from a man in his late teens or twenties in good health and CMV-seropositive. The CDR3 runs from the conserved cysteine through the conserved F or W. D genes are given only for firm matches. The listing skips clone size in some rows; elsewhere it reads once, few, many or a size class.

D: NA
size: NA
J: TRBJ2-5
V: TRBV2
DNA: TGTGCCAGCAGCAGGGGTGAGACCCAGTACTTC
CDR3: CASSRGETQYF

D: TRBD2
size: NA
J: TRBJ2-7
V: TRBV6-1
DNA: TGTGCCAGCAGTGAAGGGCTAGCGGGAGTTTTGGAGCAGTACTTC
CDR3: CASSEGLAGVLEQYF

D: TRBD2
size: NA
J: TRBJ2-3
V: TRBV27
DNA: TGTGCCAGCAGTTTACTAGCGGAGGATTTCACAGATACGCAGTATTTT
CDR3: CASSLLAEDFTDTQYF

D: TRBD1
size: NA
J: TRBJ2-1
V: TRBV28
DNA: TGTGCCAGCAGACCGCAGGGGGTGGGTAATGAGCAGTTCTTC
CDR3: CASRPQGVGNEQFF

D: NA
size: NA
J: TRBJ1-5
V: TRBV27
DNA: TGTGCCAGCAGTTTAGCAGGGTCGAGCAATCAGCCCCAGCATTTT
CDR3: CASSLAGSSNQPQHF

D: NA
size: once
J: TRBJ2-6
V: TRBV6-5
DNA: TGTGCCAGCAGCTCAGGGGTAGGGGCCAACGTCCTGACTTTC
CDR3: CASSSGVGANVLTF

D: NA
size: NA
J: TRBJ2-7
V: TRBV12-5
DNA: TGTGCTAGTGGTTTGCTCCCCCCGCGGCGGGCCATCTACGAGCAGTACTTC
CDR3: CASGLLPPRRAIYEQYF

D: NA
size: NA
J: TRBJ2-5
V: TRBV11-1
DNA: TGTGCCAGTACCCGACGCGGTCAAGAGACCCAGTACTTC
CDR3: CASTRRGQETQYF

D: NA
size: NA
J: TRBJ2-3
V: TRBV5-8
DNA: TGTGCCAGCGGAAGAGGATGGGGGGCAGATACGCAGTATTTT
CDR3: CASGRGWGADTQYF

D: NA
size: NA
J: TRBJ2-7
V: TRBV29-1
DNA: TGCAGCGTTGGGTGGGGGGGCAGAGATTACGAGCAGTACTTC
CDR3: CSVGWGGRDYEQYF

D: TRBD1
size: NA
J: TRBJ1-1
V: TRBV27
DNA: TGTGCCAGCGCAACAGGGGCGAAGAACACTGAAGCTTTCTTT
CDR3: CASATGAKNTEAFF

D: TRBD1
size: few
J: TRBJ1-1
V: TRBV30
DNA: TGTGCCTGGGCCGACAGGGGGCGCGTCACTGAAGCTTTCTTT
CDR3: CAWADRGRVTEAFF

D: NA
size: few
J: TRBJ1-2
V: TRBV18
DNA: TGTGCCAGCTCGCTGGGGGCGCCCTATGGCTACACCTTC
CDR3: CASSLGAPYGYTF

D: NA
size: NA
J: TRBJ2-5
V: TRBV4-1
DNA: TGCGCCAGCAGCCAAGAAAGTTCACAGAGCGAGACCCAGTACTTC
CDR3: CASSQESSQSETQYF

D: TRBD1
size: NA
J: TRBJ1-2
V: TRBV25-1
DNA: TGTGCCAGCAGTGACCGGACAGGGGAGGACACCTTC
CDR3: CASSDRTGEDTF

D: TRBD2
size: NA
J: TRBJ2-7
V: TRBV2
DNA: TGTGCCAGCAGAGCGGGAGTATACGAGCAGTACTTC
CDR3: CASRAGVYEQYF

D: TRBD1
size: NA
J: TRBJ1-1
V: TRBV19
DNA: TGTGCCAGTAGAATCACCGGACAGGGTGGGACTGAAGCTTTCTTT
CDR3: CASRITGQGGTEAFF

D: TRBD2
size: once
J: TRBJ2-3
V: TRBV28
DNA: TGTGCCAGCAGTTTGAATTTCGGGCGAGGGTCGACTAGCGGGAGGGCAGATACGCAGTATTTT
CDR3: CASSLNFGRGSTSGRADTQYF

D: TRBD2
size: NA
J: TRBJ2-2
V: TRBV28
DNA: TGTGCCAGCAGTTTACGGGGGGTTCATCATAACACCGGGGAGCTGTTTTTT
CDR3: CASSLRGVHHNTGELFF

D: NA
size: NA
J: TRBJ1-1
V: TRBV12-2
DNA: TGTGCAAGTCGCTTAGGGGTTCTCGCGCAGGGTAGTAACACTGAAGCTTTCTTT
CDR3: CASRLGVLAQGSNTEAFF

D: NA
size: NA
J: TRBJ1-5
V: TRBV28
DNA: TGTGCCAGCAGTTTATTGAACAGGTATAGCAATCAGCCCCAGCATTTT
CDR3: CASSLLNRYSNQPQHF

D: NA
size: NA
J: TRBJ2-3
V: TRBV18
DNA: TGTGCCAGCTCACCCAGGGATCCAGATACGCAGTATTTT
CDR3: CASSPRDPDTQYF

D: TRBD2
size: NA
J: TRBJ2-3
V: TRBV7-3
DNA: TGTGCCAGCAGCCAGGGACTAGGGGGGGATACGCAGTATTTT
CDR3: CASSQGLGGDTQYF

D: NA
size: NA
J: TRBJ2-1
V: TRBV29-1
DNA: TGCAGCGTTGAGGGAGCAAGAAGCTCCTACAATGAGCAGTTCTTC
CDR3: CSVEGARSSYNEQFF

D: NA
size: NA
J: TRBJ1-4
V: TRBV18
DNA: TGTGCCAGCTCACCGCTGGTCACAAATGAAAAACTGTTTTTT
CDR3: CASSPLVTNEKLFF

D: TRBD2
size: NA
J: TRBJ2-2
V: TRBV2
DNA: TGTGCCAGCAGTGAGTATGCTAGCGGGAGGATTTCAGAGTCCCCCGAAACGAACACCGGGGAGCTGTTTTTT
CDR3: CASSEYASGRISESPETNTGELFF

D: TRBD1
size: NA
J: TRBJ1-1
V: TRBV16
DNA: TGTGCCAGCAGCCAATCTCTCTCAGGGGGCCCGAACACTGAAGCTTTCTTT
CDR3: CASSQSLSGGPNTEAFF

D: TRBD2
size: few
J: TRBJ2-1
V: TRBV27
DNA: TGTGCCAGCAGTTCAAGGACTAGCGGGGGCCTCTACAATGAGCAGTTCTTC
CDR3: CASSSRTSGGLYNEQFF

D: TRBD2
size: NA
J: TRBJ2-3
V: TRBV7-3
DNA: TGTGCCAGCAGCTTACACGGAAGGGCTAGCGGGAGCACAGATACGCAGTATTTT
CDR3: CASSLHGRASGSTDTQYF

D: TRBD1
size: NA
J: TRBJ2-7
V: TRBV14
DNA: TGTGCCAGCAGTCGGTCACAGGGGGCGAAGCAGTACTTC
CDR3: CASSRSQGAKQYF

D: NA
size: NA
J: TRBJ2-7
V: TRBV10-3
DNA: TGTGCCGTTCAGATTGCCTCCGAGCAGTACTTC
CDR3: CAVQIASEQYF

D: NA
size: NA
J: TRBJ1-2
V: TRBV5-4
DNA: TGTGCCAGCAGCCTTGACCCGGTCACGGGGTATGGCTACACCTTC
CDR3: CASSLDPVTGYGYTF

D: NA
size: NA
J: TRBJ2-3
V: TRBV7-3
DNA: TGTGCCAGCAGCTTTTTCGGGAGTGGACCAGATACGCAGTATTTT
CDR3: CASSFFGSGPDTQYF

D: NA
size: NA
J: TRBJ2-5
V: TRBV11-2
DNA: TGTGCCAGCAGCTTAGGGGGAGCAGAGACCCAGTACTTC
CDR3: CASSLGGAETQYF

D: TRBD1
size: NA
J: TRBJ1-1
V: TRBV30
DNA: TGTGCCTGGAGCCCGGGACAGATAGTTAGGACTGAAGCTTTCTTT
CDR3: CAWSPGQIVRTEAFF

D: NA
size: NA
J: TRBJ1-2
V: TRBV7-9
DNA: TGTGCCAGCAGTAAGGAGATGCCGTTGGTTTATGGCTACACCTTC
CDR3: CASSKEMPLVYGYTF

D: NA
size: few
J: TRBJ2-2
V: TRBV6-1
DNA: TGTGCCAGCACAGGGGAGGGCACCGGGGAGCTGTTTTTT
CDR3: CASTGEGTGELFF

D: NA
size: NA
J: TRBJ2-1
V: TRBV7-7
DNA: TGTGCCAGCAGCTTAGCGTGGGGGGAGTACAATGAGCAGTTCTTC
CDR3: CASSLAWGEYNEQFF

D: NA
size: NA
J: TRBJ2-7
V: TRBV14
DNA: TGTGCCAGCAGCGCGGGGGCTGTCTACGAGCAGTACTTC
CDR3: CASSAGAVYEQYF

D: NA
size: NA
J: TRBJ1-5
V: TRBV19
DNA: TGTGCCAGTAGTGTTGACAGGAGCAATCAGCCCCAGCATTTT
CDR3: CASSVDRSNQPQHF

D: NA
size: NA
J: TRBJ2-5
V: TRBV7-7
DNA: TGTGCCAGCAGCCCGAAGGAGGCTGAAGAGACCCAGTACTTC
CDR3: CASSPKEAEETQYF

D: NA
size: NA
J: TRBJ1-2
V: TRBV14
DNA: TGTGCCAGCAGCCCGCTTGTGGTGCCTCGACCCCACAGTGGAGGGCTTGGCTACACCTTC
CDR3: CASSPLVVPRPHSGGLGYTF